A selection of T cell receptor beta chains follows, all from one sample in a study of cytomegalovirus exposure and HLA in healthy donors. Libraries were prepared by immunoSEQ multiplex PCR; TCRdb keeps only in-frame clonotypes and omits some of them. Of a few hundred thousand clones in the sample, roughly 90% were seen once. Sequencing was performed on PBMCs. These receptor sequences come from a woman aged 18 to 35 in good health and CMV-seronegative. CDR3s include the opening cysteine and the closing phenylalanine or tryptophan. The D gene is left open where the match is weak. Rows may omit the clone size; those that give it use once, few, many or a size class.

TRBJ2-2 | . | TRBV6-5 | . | CASSDRTGELFF | TGTGCCAGCTCCGACAGGACCGGGGAGCTGTTTTTT
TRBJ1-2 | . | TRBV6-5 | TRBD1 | CASTRTGTGFGYTF | TGTGCCAGCACCCGCACCGGGACAGGGTTTGGCTACACCTTC
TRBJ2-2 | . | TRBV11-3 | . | CASSFRGGSNTGELFF | TGTGCCAGCAGCTTCCGAGGAGGGTCGAACACCGGGGAGCTGTTTTTT
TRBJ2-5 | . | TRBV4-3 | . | CASSQDWGGQQETQYF | TGCGCCAGCAGCCAAGATTGGGGGGGCCAGCAAGAGACCCAGTACTTC
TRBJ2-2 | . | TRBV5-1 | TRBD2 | CASSPGTSGSMVGELFF | TGCGCCAGCAGCCCTGGGACTAGCGGGAGTATGGTCGGGGAGCTGTTTTTT
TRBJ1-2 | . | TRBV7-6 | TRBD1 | CASSLIQGGYGYTF | TGTGCCAGCAGCTTAATACAGGGGGGCTATGGCTACACCTTC
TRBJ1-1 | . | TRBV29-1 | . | CSVVPRVGNTEAFF | TGCAGCGTTGTCCCCAGGGTGGGGAACACTGAAGCTTTCTTT
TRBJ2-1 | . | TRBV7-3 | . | CASSRGLESDEQFF | TGTGCCAGCAGCCGAGGACTGGAGAGTGATGAGCAGTTCTTC
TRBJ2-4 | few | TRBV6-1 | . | CASTVSAKNIQYF | TGTGCCAGCACAGTATCAGCCAAAAACATTCAGTACTTC
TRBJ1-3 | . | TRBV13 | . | CASSLSVVYYGNTIYF | TGTGCCAGCAGCTTATCGGTAGTATATTATGGAAACACCATATATTTT